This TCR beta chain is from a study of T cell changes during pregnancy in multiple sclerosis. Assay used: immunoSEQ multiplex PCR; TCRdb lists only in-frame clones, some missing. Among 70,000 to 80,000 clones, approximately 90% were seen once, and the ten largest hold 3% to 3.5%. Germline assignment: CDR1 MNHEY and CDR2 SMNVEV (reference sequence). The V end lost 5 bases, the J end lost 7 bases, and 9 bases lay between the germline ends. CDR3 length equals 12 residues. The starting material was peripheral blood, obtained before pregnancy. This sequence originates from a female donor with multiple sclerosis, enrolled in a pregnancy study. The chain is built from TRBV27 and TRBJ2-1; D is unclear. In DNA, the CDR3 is TGTGCCAGCAGTATTTCACTAAATGAGCAGTTCTTC. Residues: CASSISLNEQFF.